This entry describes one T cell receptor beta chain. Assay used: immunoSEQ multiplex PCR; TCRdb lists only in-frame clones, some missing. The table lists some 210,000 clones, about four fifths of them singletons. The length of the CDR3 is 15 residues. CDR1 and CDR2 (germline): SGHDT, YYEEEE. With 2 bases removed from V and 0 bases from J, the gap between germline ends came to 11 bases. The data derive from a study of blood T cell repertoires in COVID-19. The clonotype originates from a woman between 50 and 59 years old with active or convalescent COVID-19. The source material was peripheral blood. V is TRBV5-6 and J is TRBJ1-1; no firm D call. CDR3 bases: TGTGCCAGCAGCTTAGTCGGCGGCTTGAACACTGAAGCTTTCTTT. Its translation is CASSLVGGLNTEAFF.